Listed below are T cell receptor beta chains from one sample, sequenced in a study of T cells in Graves' hyperthyroidism and ophthalmopathy. MiXCR, run by TCRdb on the multiplex PCR reads, gives a single entry per CDR3 protein. The data show about 560,000 distinct CDR3 sequences, with 16% seen just once and 15% to 20% held by the top ten. The specimen sequenced was blood. These receptors were collected from a woman under 30 with Graves' hyperthyroidism. CDR3s include the opening cysteine and the closing phenylalanine or tryptophan. A D gene is named only where the DNA matches it firmly. Size values are once, few and many counts, or a class for expanded clones, and some rows have none.

size,D,J,V,DNA,CDR3
.,TRBD2,TRBJ2-7,TRBV28,TGTGCCAGCAGTTTAGAAGGGGCTAGCGGGAGAAACGAGCAGTACTTC,CASSLEGASGRNEQYF
many,TRBD2,TRBJ2-2,TRBV2,TGTGCCAGCAGTGACGTCGGGAGGGCCGGGGAGCTGTTTTTT,CASSDVGRAGELFF
many,.,TRBJ2-7,TRBV5-1,TGCGCCAGCAGCTGGTATCCCGGGACGGTCGTCGACGAGCAGTACTTC,CASSWYPGTVVDEQYF
.,.,TRBJ2-1,TRBV18,TGTGCCAGCCATCAAACGACAGGCTCCTACAATGAGCAGTTCTTC,CASHQTTGSYNEQFF
.,.,TRBJ1-4,TRBV24-1,TGTGCCACCACCACGCCTAGGGAGCAGGCAACTAATGAAAAACTGTTTTTT,CATTTPREQATNEKLFF
many,TRBD1,TRBJ1-1,TRBV7-6,TGTGCCAGCAGCACAGGACAGGAGAACACTGAAGCTTTCTTT,CASSTGQENTEAFF
many,TRBD1,TRBJ2-5,TRBV15,TGTGCCACCAGCAGAGAACAGGGGGATAAGTACTTC,CATSREQGDKYF
many,TRBD2,TRBJ2-7,TRBV28,TGTGCCAGCAGTATAATAGCGGGCCACGAGCAGTACTTC,CASSIIAGHEQYF
few,.,TRBJ2-1,TRBV20-1,TGCAGTGCTACCTCCATCCGGCTAGCGCGCCACAATGAGCAGTTCTTC,CSATSIRLARHNEQFF
many,TRBD1,TRBJ2-7,TRBV11-3,TGTGCCAGCAGCGCCCGACAGGGTGGGATTTACGAGCAGTACTTC,CASSARQGGIYEQYF
.,TRBD2,TRBJ2-3,TRBV7-3,TGTGCCAGCAGCCCAGCGGGGGGGCCAGATACGCAGTATTTT,CASSPAGGPDTQYF
few,TRBD2,TRBJ2-2,TRBV6-1,TGTGCCAGCAGTCCAAGTGTCGCGGGAGAGCCGAGCACCGGGGAGCTGTTTTTT,CASSPSVAGEPSTGELFF
few,.,TRBJ2-7,TRBV12-3/TRBV12-4,TGTGCCAGCAGTTTCGGGCAGTACAACGAGCAGTACTTC,CASSFGQYNEQYF
few,TRBD1,TRBJ2-7,TRBV5-4,TGTGCCAGCAGCTTCTCCAGGGGGACCATCTACGAGCAGTACTTC,CASSFSRGTIYEQYF
many,TRBD1,TRBJ2-1,TRBV3-1,TGTGCCAGCAGACCGACCGGACAGGGGACAATCAATGAGCAGTTCTTC,CASRPTGQGTINEQFF
.,.,TRBJ1-1,TRBV7-8,TGTGCCAGCAGCTTCAGGGTGTCACGCACTGAAGCTTTCTTT,CASSFRVSRTEAFF
many,TRBD1,TRBJ2-3,TRBV7-9,TGTGCCAGCAGTTGGACAGGGGCCCGCACAGATACGCAGTATTTT,CASSWTGARTDTQYF
.,.,TRBJ1-2,TRBV7-8,TGTGCCAGCAGCTTAGAGTGGGGGGGGAACTATGGCTACACCTTC,CASSLEWGGNYGYTF
.,TRBD2,TRBJ2-7,TRBV12-3/TRBV12-4,TGTGCCAGCAGTTCCAAGCGGGACTCCGAGCAGTACTTC,CASSSKRDSEQYF
.,TRBD2,TRBJ2-1,TRBV6-2/TRBV6-3,TGTGCCAGCAGTCCTTACGCCGGACTAGCGGGGATAATCAATGAGCAGTTCTTC,CASSPYAGLAGIINEQFF
few,TRBD1,TRBJ1-2,TRBV24-1,TGTGCCACCAGTGATCCCGGGACAGACAGAGGCTACACCTTC,CATSDPGTDRGYTF
.,.,TRBJ2-6,TRBV7-9,TGTGCCAGCAGCCCGAGTTTGAGTCGGGCTGGGGCCAACGTCCTGACTTTC,CASSPSLSRAGANVLTF
.,.,TRBJ2-6,TRBV6-4,TGTGCCAGCAGTGAAACAGGTTCTGGGGCCAACGTCCTGACTTTC,CASSETGSGANVLTF
many,TRBD2,TRBJ2-5,TRBV20-1,TGCAGTGCCCTAGCGGGGAGCGGGGAGACCCAGTACTTC,CSALAGSGETQYF
many,TRBD1,TRBJ2-6,TRBV6-1,TGTGCCAGCAGTGAAGCCGAGACAGGGATCTCTGGGGCCAACGTCCTGACTTTC,CASSEAETGISGANVLTF
few,.,TRBJ2-1,TRBV24-1,TGTGCCACCAGTGATGGAAAGTACTACAATGAGCAGTTCTTC,CATSDGKYYNEQFF